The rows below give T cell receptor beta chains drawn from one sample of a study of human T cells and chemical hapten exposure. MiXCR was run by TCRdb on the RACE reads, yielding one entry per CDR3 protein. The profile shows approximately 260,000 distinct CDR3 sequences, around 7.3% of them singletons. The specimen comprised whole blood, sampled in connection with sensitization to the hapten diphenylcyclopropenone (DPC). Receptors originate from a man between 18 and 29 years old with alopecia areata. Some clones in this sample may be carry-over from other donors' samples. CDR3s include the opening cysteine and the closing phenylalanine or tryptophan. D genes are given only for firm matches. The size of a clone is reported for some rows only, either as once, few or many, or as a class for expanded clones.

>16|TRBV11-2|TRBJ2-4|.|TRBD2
TGTGCCAGCAGCTTGCGAGGCTCGGCTAGCGGAAACATTCAGTACTTC
CASSLRGSASGNIQYF
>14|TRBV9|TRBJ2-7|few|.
TGTGCCAGCAGCCCACGGACGGGAACCTACGAGCAGTACTTC
CASSPRTGTYEQYF
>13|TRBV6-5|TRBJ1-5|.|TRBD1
TGTGCCAGCAGTTCCTGGACAGGGCAGCCCCAGCATTTT
CASSSWTGQPQHF
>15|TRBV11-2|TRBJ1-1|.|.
TGTGCCAGCAGCTTAAGGGGGACAATATACACTGAAGCTTTCTTT
CASSLRGTIYTEAFF
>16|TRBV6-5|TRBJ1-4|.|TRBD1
TGTGCCAGCAGTCCTATTCACAGGGGATATAATGAAAAACTGTTTTTT
CASSPIHRGYNEKLFF
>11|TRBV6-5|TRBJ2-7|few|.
TGTGCCAGCACTAACAGTTACGAGCAGTACTTC
CASTNSYEQYF
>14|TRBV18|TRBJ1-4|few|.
TGTGCCAGCTCACCACAGGAACGTAATGAAAAACTGTTTTTT
CASSPQERNEKLFF
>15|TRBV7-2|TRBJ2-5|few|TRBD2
TGTGCCAGCAGCCCTCAGAGCGGGGGGCAAGAGACCCAGTACTTC
CASSPQSGGQETQYF
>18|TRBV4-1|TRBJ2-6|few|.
TGCGCCAGCAGCCGAGAAAGTCGACAGTTCCCTGGGGCCAACGTCCTGACTTTC
CASSRESRQFPGANVLTF
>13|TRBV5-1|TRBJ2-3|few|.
TGCGCCAGCAGGTTAGCGGTCACAGATACGCAGTATTTT
CASRLAVTDTQYF
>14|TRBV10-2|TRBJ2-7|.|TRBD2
TGCGCCAGCAGCCGGTATGCGGGGGATTACGAGCAGTACTTC
CASSRYAGDYEQYF
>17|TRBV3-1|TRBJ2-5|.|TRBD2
TGTGCCAGCAGCCACGTGGGACTAGCGGGGAAACAAGAGACCCAGTACTTC
CASSHVGLAGKQETQYF
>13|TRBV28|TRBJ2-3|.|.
TGTGCCAGCAGTGAACAGAGCACAGATACGCAGTATTTT
CASSEQSTDTQYF
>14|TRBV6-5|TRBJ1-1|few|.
TGTGCCAGCAGTTCAGGGGAAGGAGACACTGAAGCTTTCTTT
CASSSGEGDTEAFF
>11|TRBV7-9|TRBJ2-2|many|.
TGTGCCAGCAGCTTAACCGGGGAGCTGTTTTTT
CASSLTGELFF